Listed here is a single T cell receptor beta chain. CDR3 length equals 17 residues. With V trimmed by 1 base and J by 2 bases, 3 bases remained unmatched. CDR1 is LGHNA and CDR2 is YSLEER in the germline V gene. The record originates from a study of T cell changes during pregnancy in multiple sclerosis. Data came from immunoSEQ multiplex PCR; TCRdb stores just in-frame clones and leaves some out. There are around 110,000 clones in the sample; under 95% occur only once, and around 1.6% lies in the top ten. V gene TRBV4-3 combines with J gene TRBJ2-2; 11 bases fit TRBD1. This specimen consisted of peripheral blood, obtained before pregnancy. This TCR came from a female donor with multiple sclerosis, enrolled in a pregnancy study. The DNA for the CDR3 is TGCGCCAGCAGCCAAGGGCGGACAGGGGGCAACACCGGGGAGCTGTTTTTT. The encoded protein is CASSQGRTGGNTGELFF.